The entry below gives a single T cell receptor beta chain sequence along with its context. CDR1 and CDR2 (germline): MNHEY, SMNVEV (reference sequence). This CDR3 is 13 amino acids long. V lost 4 bases to trimming and J lost 5 bases, with 11 bases between them. Assay: immunoSEQ multiplex PCR; the TCRdb copy retains only in-frame clones and omits some. The data contain some 70,000 clones, about 88% of them singletons. The data stem from a study of blood T cell repertoires in COVID-19. The TCR was taken from a woman aged 55-70 years with COVID-19, enrolled during active disease. The rearrangement joins TRBV27 to TRBJ2-5, with D tentatively TRBD2 (6 bases). Sequencing used peripheral blood. The CDR3 nucleotides are TGTGCCAGCAGTTGGCGGGACCGGGAGACCCAGTACTTC. This gives the protein CASSWRDRETQYF.